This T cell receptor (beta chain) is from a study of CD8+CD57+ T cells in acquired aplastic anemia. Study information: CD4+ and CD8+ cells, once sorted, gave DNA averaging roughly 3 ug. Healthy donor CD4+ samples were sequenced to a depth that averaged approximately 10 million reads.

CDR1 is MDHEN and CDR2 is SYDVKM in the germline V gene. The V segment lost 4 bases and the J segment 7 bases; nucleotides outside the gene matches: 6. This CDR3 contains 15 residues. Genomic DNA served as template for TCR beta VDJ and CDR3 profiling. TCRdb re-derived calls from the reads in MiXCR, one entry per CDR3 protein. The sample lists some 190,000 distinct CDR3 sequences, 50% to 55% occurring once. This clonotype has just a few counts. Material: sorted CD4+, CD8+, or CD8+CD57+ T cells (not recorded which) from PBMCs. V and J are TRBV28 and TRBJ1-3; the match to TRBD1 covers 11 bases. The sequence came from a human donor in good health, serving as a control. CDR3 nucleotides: TGTGCCAGCAGTTCCCCGGGACAGGGGGTGAACACCATATATTTT. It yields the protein CASSSPGQGVNTIYF.